This T cell receptor beta chain was captured by sequencing in a study of blood T cell repertoires in COVID-19. Profiling relied on immunoSEQ multiplex PCR, and the TCRdb table lists in-frame clones only, not all of them. The table records roughly 150,000 clones, approximately 90% of them present only once. CDR3 length: 13 residues. V gave up 8 bases and J gave up 5 bases; unmatched junction bases: 3. CDR1 and CDR2 from the germline V gene are ENHRY and SYGVKD. V is TRBV10-3 and J is TRBJ1-5; 10 positions match TRBD1. Material for sequencing was peripheral blood. The TCR originated in a woman in her 40s with acute or convalescent COVID-19. CDR3 residues: CAIGQGVDQPQHF. In nucleotides, the CDR3 is TGTGCCATCGGACAGGGGGTCGATCAGCCCCAGCATTTT.